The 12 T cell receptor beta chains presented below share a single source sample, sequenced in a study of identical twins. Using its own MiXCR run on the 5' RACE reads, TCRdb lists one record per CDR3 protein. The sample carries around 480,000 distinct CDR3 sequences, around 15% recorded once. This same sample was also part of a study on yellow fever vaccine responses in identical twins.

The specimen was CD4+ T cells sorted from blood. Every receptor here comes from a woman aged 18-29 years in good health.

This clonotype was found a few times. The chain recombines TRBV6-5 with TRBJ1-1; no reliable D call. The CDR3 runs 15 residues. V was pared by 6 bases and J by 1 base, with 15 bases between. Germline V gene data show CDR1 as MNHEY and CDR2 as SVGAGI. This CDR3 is CASRYLRARNTEAFF. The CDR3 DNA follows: TGTGCCAGCAGATATCTCCGAGCAAGGAACACTGAAGCTTTCTTT.

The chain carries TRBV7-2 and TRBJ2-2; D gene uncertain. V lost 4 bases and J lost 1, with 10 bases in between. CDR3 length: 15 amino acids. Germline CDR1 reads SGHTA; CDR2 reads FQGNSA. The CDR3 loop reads CASSSPRVNTGELFF. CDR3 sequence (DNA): TGTGCCAGCAGCTCACCTAGGGTGAACACCGGGGAGCTGTTTTTT.

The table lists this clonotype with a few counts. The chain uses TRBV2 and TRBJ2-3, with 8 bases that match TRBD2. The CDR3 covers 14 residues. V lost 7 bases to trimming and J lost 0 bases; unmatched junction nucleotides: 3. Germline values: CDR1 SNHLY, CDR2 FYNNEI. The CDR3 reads CASTGGVSTDTQYF. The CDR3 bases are TGTGCCAGCACGGGGGGGGTTAGCACAGATACGCAGTATTTT.

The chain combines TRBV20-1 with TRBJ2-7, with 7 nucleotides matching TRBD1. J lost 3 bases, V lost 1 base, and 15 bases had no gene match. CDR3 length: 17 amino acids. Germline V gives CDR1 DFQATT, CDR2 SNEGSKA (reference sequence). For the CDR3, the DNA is TGCAGTGCTAGAGCCTTAGAGGGGGCGCAGGCCCGCTACGAGCAGTACTTC. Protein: CSARALEGAQARYEQYF.

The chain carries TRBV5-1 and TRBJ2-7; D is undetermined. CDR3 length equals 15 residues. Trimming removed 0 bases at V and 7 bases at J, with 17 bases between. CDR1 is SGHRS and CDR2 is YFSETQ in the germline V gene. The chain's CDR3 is CASSLAAQPPGEQYF. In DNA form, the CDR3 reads TGCGCCAGCAGCTTGGCGGCCCAGCCCCCTGGGGAGCAGTACTTC.

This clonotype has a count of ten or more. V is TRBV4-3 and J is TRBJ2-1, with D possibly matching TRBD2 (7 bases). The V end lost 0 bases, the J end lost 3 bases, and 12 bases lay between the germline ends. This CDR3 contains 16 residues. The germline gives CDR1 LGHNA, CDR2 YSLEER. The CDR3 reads CASSQEGGALYNEQFF. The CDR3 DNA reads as TGCGCCAGCAGCCAAGAAGGGGGGGCTCTCTACAATGAGCAGTTCTTC.

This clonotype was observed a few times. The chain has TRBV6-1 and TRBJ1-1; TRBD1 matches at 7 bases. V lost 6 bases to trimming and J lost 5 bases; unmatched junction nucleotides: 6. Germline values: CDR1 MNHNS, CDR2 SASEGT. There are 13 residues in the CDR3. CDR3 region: CASRQGVLTEAFF. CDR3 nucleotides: TGTGCCAGCAGGCAGGGGGTTTTAACTGAAGCTTTCTTT.

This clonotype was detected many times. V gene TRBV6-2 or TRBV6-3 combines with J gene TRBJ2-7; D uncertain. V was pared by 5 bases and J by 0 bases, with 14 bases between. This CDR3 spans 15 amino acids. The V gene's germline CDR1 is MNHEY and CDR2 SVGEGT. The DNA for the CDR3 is TGTGCCAGCAGTCCCCAGGACGGCTTCTCCTACGAGCAGTACTTC. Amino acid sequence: CASSPQDGFSYEQYF.

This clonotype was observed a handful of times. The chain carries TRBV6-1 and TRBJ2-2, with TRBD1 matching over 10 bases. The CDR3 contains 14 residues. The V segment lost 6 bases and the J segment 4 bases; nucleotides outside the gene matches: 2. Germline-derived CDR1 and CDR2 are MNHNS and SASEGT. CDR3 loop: CASRGTGVTGELFF. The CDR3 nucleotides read TGTGCCAGCAGAGGGACAGGGGTCACCGGGGAGCTGTTTTTT.

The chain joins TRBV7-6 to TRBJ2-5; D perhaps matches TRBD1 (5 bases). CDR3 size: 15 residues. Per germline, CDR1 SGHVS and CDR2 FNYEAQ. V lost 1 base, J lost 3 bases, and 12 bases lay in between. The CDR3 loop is CASSLVVGVEETQYF. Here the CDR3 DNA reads TGTGCCAGCAGCTTAGTCGTAGGGGTTGAAGAGACCCAGTACTTC.

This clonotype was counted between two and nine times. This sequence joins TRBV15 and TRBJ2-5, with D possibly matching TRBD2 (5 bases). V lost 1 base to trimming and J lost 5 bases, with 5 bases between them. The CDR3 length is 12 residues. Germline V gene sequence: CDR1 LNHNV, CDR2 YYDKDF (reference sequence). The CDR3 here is CATSRGGETQYF. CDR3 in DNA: TGTGCCACCAGCAGAGGAGGGGAGACCCAGTACTTC.

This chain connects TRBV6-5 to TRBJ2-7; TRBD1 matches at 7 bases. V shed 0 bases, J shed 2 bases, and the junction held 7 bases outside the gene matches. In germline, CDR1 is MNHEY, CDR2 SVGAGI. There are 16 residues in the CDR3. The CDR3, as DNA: TGTGCCAGCAGTTACTCTCACAGGGGTCTCACCTACGAGCAGTACTTC. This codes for CASSYSHRGLTYEQYF.